These T cell receptor beta chains were read from a single sample in a study of shared clonotypes between healthy human individuals. Repertoires were generated with immunoSEQ multiplex PCR, while TCRdb's copy carries only in-frame clones and drops some. The data show about 2 million clones, about 95% seen once. The specimen sequenced was naive CD8+ T cells sorted from blood. Receptors were obtained from a man aged 18 to 30 in good health. Both conserved end residues are part of each CDR3. Each record gives: J gene, V gene, clone size, D gene, CDR3 DNA, CDR3 protein. A D gene is named only where the DNA matches it firmly. Where a row states a size, it is once, few, many or the class of an expanded clone; other rows omit it.

j_gene: TRBJ2-4; v_gene: TRBV7-8; abundance: .; d_gene: .; CDR3nt: TGTGCCAGCAGCTGGGGGTGGGAAGGGAGAAACATTCAGTACTTC; CDR3aa: CASSWGWEGRNIQYF
j_gene: TRBJ2-7; v_gene: TRBV19; abundance: .; d_gene: .; CDR3nt: TGTGCCAGTGGCCTTGGGATTACCTACGAGCAGTACTTC; CDR3aa: CASGLGITYEQYF
j_gene: TRBJ1-3; v_gene: TRBV4-1; abundance: .; d_gene: .; CDR3nt: TGCGCCAGCAGCCAAGACGGTACCTCTGGAAACACCATATATTTT; CDR3aa: CASSQDGTSGNTIYF
j_gene: TRBJ2-7; v_gene: TRBV27; abundance: .; d_gene: TRBD2; CDR3nt: TGTGCCAGCAGTGGGACTAGCGGGGGGTACTACGAGCAGTACTTC; CDR3aa: CASSGTSGGYYEQYF
j_gene: TRBJ1-2; v_gene: TRBV25-1; abundance: few; d_gene: .; CDR3nt: TGTGCCAGCAGTGAATTCGGCGGGCAAGCTAACTATGGCTACACCTTC; CDR3aa: CASSEFGGQANYGYTF
j_gene: TRBJ2-3; v_gene: TRBV10-2; abundance: once; d_gene: .; CDR3nt: TGCGCCAGCAGTGTTGCGTCCCCAGATACGCAGTATTTT; CDR3aa: CASSVASPDTQYF
j_gene: TRBJ2-7; v_gene: TRBV14; abundance: .; d_gene: .; CDR3nt: TGTGCCAGCAGCCAAGATATCGCTTACGAGCAGTACTTC; CDR3aa: CASSQDIAYEQYF
j_gene: TRBJ1-5; v_gene: TRBV11-3; abundance: .; d_gene: TRBD1; CDR3nt: TGTGCCAGCAGCTTAAGGACAGGGAATCAGCCCCAGCATTTT; CDR3aa: CASSLRTGNQPQHF
j_gene: TRBJ2-1; v_gene: TRBV5-1; abundance: .; d_gene: .; CDR3nt: TGCGCCAGCAGCTTGGTCGATGGAATGTATGAGCAGTTCTTC; CDR3aa: CASSLVDGMYEQFF
j_gene: TRBJ2-7; v_gene: TRBV11-3; abundance: .; d_gene: .; CDR3nt: TGTGCCAGCAGCTCTTACAACTCCTACGAGCAGTACTTC; CDR3aa: CASSSYNSYEQYF
j_gene: TRBJ2-7; v_gene: TRBV5-5; abundance: .; d_gene: .; CDR3nt: TGTGCCAGCAGCTTGGTAGGCTACGAGCAGTACTTC; CDR3aa: CASSLVGYEQYF
j_gene: TRBJ2-7; v_gene: TRBV25-1; abundance: .; d_gene: TRBD1; CDR3nt: TGTGCCAGCAGTGAATATGGACAGGGCGGCGAGCAGTACTTC; CDR3aa: CASSEYGQGGEQYF
j_gene: TRBJ1-1; v_gene: TRBV5-4; abundance: .; d_gene: .; CDR3nt: TGTGCCAGCAGCTTGAAGCCAAGTAACACTGAAGCTTTCTTT; CDR3aa: CASSLKPSNTEAFF
j_gene: TRBJ2-1; v_gene: TRBV27; abundance: .; d_gene: .; CDR3nt: TGTGCCAGCAGTTTATCCAGCCAGCTACACAACAATGAGCAGTTCTTC; CDR3aa: CASSLSSQLHNNEQFF